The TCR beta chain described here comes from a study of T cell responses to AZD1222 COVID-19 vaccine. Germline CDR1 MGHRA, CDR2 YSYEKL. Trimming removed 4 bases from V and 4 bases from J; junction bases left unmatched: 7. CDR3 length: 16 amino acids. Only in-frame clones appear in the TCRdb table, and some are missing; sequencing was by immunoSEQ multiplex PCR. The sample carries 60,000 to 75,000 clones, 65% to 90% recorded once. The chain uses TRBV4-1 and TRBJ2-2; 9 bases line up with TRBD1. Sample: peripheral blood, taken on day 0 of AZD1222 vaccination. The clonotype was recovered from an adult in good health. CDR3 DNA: TGCGCCAGCAGCCCCAGCGACAGGGGGGGCACCGGGGAGCTGTTTTTT. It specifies CASSPSDRGGTGELFF.